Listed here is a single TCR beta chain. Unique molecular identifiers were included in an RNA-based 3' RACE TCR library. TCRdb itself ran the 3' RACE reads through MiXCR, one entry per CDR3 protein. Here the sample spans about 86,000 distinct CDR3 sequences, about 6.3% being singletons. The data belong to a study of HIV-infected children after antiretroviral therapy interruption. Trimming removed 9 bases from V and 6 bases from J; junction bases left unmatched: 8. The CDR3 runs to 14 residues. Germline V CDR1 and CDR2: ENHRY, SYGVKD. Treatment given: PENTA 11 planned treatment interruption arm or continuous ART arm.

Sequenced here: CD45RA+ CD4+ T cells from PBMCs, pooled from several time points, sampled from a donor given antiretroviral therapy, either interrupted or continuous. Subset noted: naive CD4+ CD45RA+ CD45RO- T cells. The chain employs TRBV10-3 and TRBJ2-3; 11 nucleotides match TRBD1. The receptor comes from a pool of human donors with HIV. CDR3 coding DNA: TGTGCCATAAAGGGACAGGGGGTTGGCGATACGCAGTATTTT. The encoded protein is CAIKGQGVGDTQYF.